This entry lists 32 T cell receptor beta chains sequenced from one sample in a study of T cell changes during pregnancy in multiple sclerosis (dated by TCRdb to about 2019). Libraries were built with the immunoSEQ multiplex PCR assay. The table comes from immuneACCESS by way of TCRdb, which keeps in-frame sequences with V and J called. Part of the clones is missing from these tables; in studies checked, under half for an unresolved V gene and the rest for unknown reasons. The sample table lists about 62,000 clones, about 89% of them with a count of one. The ten top clones hold 2% to 3% of the sample. Material: peripheral blood, obtained in the first trimester of pregnancy. These receptors all come from a female donor with multiple sclerosis, enrolled in a pregnancy study.

The V call is TRBV7-8, the J call TRBJ2-1, with 8 bases that match TRBD2. The V gene's germline CDR1 is SGHVS and CDR2 FQNEAQ. The V segment lost 4 bases and the J segment 10 bases; nucleotides outside the gene matches: 12. The CDR3 runs to 15 residues. Here the CDR3 DNA reads TGTGCCAGCAGCTCAAGCGGGAGAAGTTTGTTCGAGCAGTTCTTC. Protein: CASSSSGRSLFEQFF.

The rearrangement links TRBV6-1 to TRBJ2-1, with TRBD1 identical over 7 bases. In germline, CDR1 is MNHNS, CDR2 SASEGT. V trimming: 6 bases; J trimming: 0 bases; junction bases outside the gene matches: 5. This CDR3 spans 15 amino acids. The CDR3 nucleotides read TGTGCCAGCAGATGGGACAGAAACTCCTACAATGAGCAGTTCTTC. Protein sequence: CASRWDRNSYNEQFF.

The rearrangement uses TRBV5-4 and TRBJ2-7, with 7 bases fitting TRBD2. This CDR3 is built from 15 residues. Germline CDR1 is SGHNT and CDR2 is YYREEE (reference sequence). V shed 1 base, J shed 3 bases, and the junction held 7 bases outside the gene matches. The CDR3 bases are TGTGCCAGCAGCTTGATGGCTAGCGGAAACTACGAGCAGTACTTC. It codes for CASSLMASGNYEQYF.

The chain links TRBV30 to TRBJ1-4; 9 bases match TRBD1. Germline V gene lookup returns CDR1 GTSNPN and CDR2 SVGIG (reference sequence). The CDR3 is 15 residues long. V trimming: 2 bases; J trimming: 4 bases; junction bases outside the gene matches: 5. The CDR3 bases are TGTGCCTGGAGTCCACCGGACAGGGGTAATGAAAAACTGTTTTTT. Residues: CAWSPPDRGNEKLFF.

The V and J genes are TRBV19 and TRBJ2-3, with TRBD1 as a possible D gene (5 bases). CDR3 length equals 11 residues. Germline-derived CDR1 and CDR2 are LNHDA and SQIVND (reference sequence). V lost 4 bases, J lost 13 bases, and 12 bases lay in between. The CDR3 bases are TGTGCCAGTAGTAAGACAGTCAGAAAGTATTTT. Its protein product is CASSKTVRKYF. Using reference TRBV19 and TRBJ2-3 for the parts outside the CDR3, the full variable domain is DGGITQSPKYLFRKEGQNVTLSCEQNLNHDAMYWYRQDPGQGLRLIYYSQIVNDFQKGDIAEGYSVSREKKESFPLTVTSAQKNPTAFYLCASSKTVRKYFGPGTRLTVL.

This chain joins TRBV25-1 and TRBJ2-5; D not resolved. The CDR3 extends over 11 amino acids. Germline CDR1 MGHDK, CDR2 SYGVNS. Trimming shortened V by 2 bases and J by 7 bases, and 5 bases separated the two germline ends. The CDR3 region has the DNA TGTGCCAGCAGTGAACGAGGGACCCAGTACTTC. It is translated as CASSERGTQYF.

The J gene is TRBJ2-7, the V gene TRBV9; D ambiguous. V was trimmed by 2 bases and J by 0 bases, leaving 6 bases between them. CDR3 length equals 13 residues. Germline V CDR1 and CDR2: SGDLS, YYNGEE. The CDR3 DNA sequence: TGTGCCAGCAGCGTTAGCCCCTCCTACGAGCAGTACTTC. It codes for CASSVSPSYEQYF.

The rearrangement joins TRBV9 to TRBJ2-7, with TRBD1 as a possible D gene (8 bases). V gave up 6 bases and J gave up 2 bases, with 15 bases separating them. Germline loops: CDR1 SGDLS, CDR2 YYNGEE. The CDR3 consists of 14 residues. CDR3 protein: CASNLQGGTYEQYF. The CDR3 DNA sequence: TGTGCCAGCAACCTACAGGGGGGGACCTACGAGCAGTACTTC.

The gene calls are TRBV5-4 and TRBJ2-1; weak D call: TRBD2 (5 bases). The CDR3 is made up of 15 amino acids. The V end lost 0 bases, the J end lost 2 bases, and 9 bases lay between the germline ends. Germline V CDR1 and CDR2: SGHNT, YYREEE (reference sequence). CDR3: CASSLDTGTYNEQFF. In DNA, the CDR3 is TGTGCCAGCAGCTTGGATACGGGGACCTACAATGAGCAGTTCTTC.

The CDR3 nucleotides are TGCGCCAGCAGCTTTGGGACAAACTCTGGAAACACCATATATTTT. This gives the protein CASSFGTNSGNTIYF. This chain connects TRBV5-1 to TRBJ1-3; a weak D match, TRBD1 (6 bases). Germline loops: CDR1 SGHRS, CDR2 YFSETQ. The V gene lost 2 bases and the J gene lost 0 bases, with 9 bases spanning the gap. The CDR3 spans 15 residues. The full variable domain, rest sourced from reference TRBV5-1 and TRBJ1-3, is KAGVTQTPRYLIKTRGQQVTLSCSPISGHRSVSWYQQTPGQGLQFLFEYFSETQRNKGNFPGRFSGRQFSNSRSEMNVSTLELGDSALYLCASSFGTNSGNTIYFGEGSWLTVV.

The V and J genes are TRBV30 and TRBJ1-2; a weak D match, TRBD1 (5 bases). V was clipped by 0 bases and J by 4 bases, with 21 bases between them. The CDR3 consists of 17 residues. CDR1 and CDR2 (germline): GTSNPN, SVGIG (reference sequence). The CDR3 coding sequence is TGTGCCTGGAGTGTAAGGAGGGGCAGGGCCGCGGGCTATGGCTACACCTTC. Protein sequence: CAWSVRRGRAAGYGYTF.

CDR3 sequence reads: CASRLDRNTEAFF. The CDR3 nucleotides are TGTGCCAGCAGATTGGACAGGAACACTGAAGCTTTCTTT. The chain couples TRBV6-5 to TRBJ1-1, with D possibly matching TRBD1 (6 bases). Trimming removed 6 bases from V and 1 base from J, with 9 bases in between. The CDR3 is made up of 13 amino acids. Germline V gene sequence: CDR1 MNHEY, CDR2 SVGAGI.

The gene calls are TRBV28 and TRBJ1-2, with D possibly being TRBD1 (6 bases). The CDR3 is 14 residues long. V was shortened by 3 bases and J by 6 bases, with 14 bases between the two germline ends. CDR1 and CDR2 from the germline V gene are MDHEN and SYDVKM. The DNA for the CDR3 is TGTGCCAGCAGTTTTGGGGGGGCGGGGGATGGCTACACCTTC. Translating it yields CASSFGGAGDGYTF.

The V gene is TRBV19, the J gene TRBJ1-2; a weak D match, TRBD1 (6 bases). CDR3 length: 15 residues. Deletions cut 7 bases from V and 3 bases from J, with 18 bases between. The germline gives CDR1 LNHDA, CDR2 SQIVND (reference sequence). The CDR3 coding sequence is TGTGCCAGTACCGAGACAGGTCAACCCTACTATGGCTACACCTTC. Translated, it gives CASTETGQPYYGYTF.

The chain joins TRBV29-1 to TRBJ2-1; D perhaps matches TRBD2 (6 bases). This CDR3 is 11 amino acids long. Germline CDR1 and CDR2: SQVTM and ANQGSEA. V lost 4 bases and J lost 7, with 8 bases in between. The CDR3 loop is CSVGEENEQFF. CDR3 DNA sequence: TGCAGCGTTGGGGAGGAAAATGAGCAGTTCTTC.

The chain combines TRBV7-9 with TRBJ1-3; D is ambiguous. Germline V CDR1 and CDR2: SEHNR, FQNEAQ (reference sequence). Trimming pared 5 bases from V and 0 bases from J, leaving 14 bases between. The CDR3 runs 16 residues. The CDR3 here is CASSGLRGLSGNTIYF. As DNA, the CDR3 is TGTGCCAGCAGCGGGCTTCGTGGGCTCTCTGGAAACACCATATATTTT.

The rearrangement uses TRBV19 and TRBJ1-2; 11 bases align to TRBD1. The CDR3 is made up of 13 amino acids. Germline V gene sequence: CDR1 LNHDA, CDR2 SQIVND (reference sequence). Trimming removed 6 bases from V and 7 bases from J; junction bases left unmatched: 4. The CDR3 region has the DNA TGTGCCAGTAGACGGGGACAGGGGGGTGGCTACACCTTC. Its translation is CASRRGQGGGYTF.

The chain couples TRBV4-3 to TRBJ2-2; D gene ambiguous. The CDR3 totals 17 residues. With 2 bases removed from V and 1 base from J, the gap between germline ends came to 14 bases. Germline V gene lookup returns CDR1 LGHNA and CDR2 YSLEER. For the CDR3, the DNA is TGCGCCAGCAGCCAACGGCCTGCGGCGCTGAACACCGGGGAGCTGTTTTTT. The encoded protein is CASSQRPAALNTGELFF.

The chain has TRBV4-3 and TRBJ1-4; weak D call: TRBD1 (5 bases). Looked up from germline, CDR1 is LGHNA and CDR2 is YSLEER. The CDR3 spans 17 residues. Trimming stripped 3 bases from V and 7 bases from J, with 21 bases between. CDR3 nucleotide sequence: TGCGCCAGCAGCCAGCCTCGCGGGGGTTTTCTTGTTGAAAAACTGTTTTTT. Translation gives CASSQPRGGFLVEKLFF.

As DNA, the CDR3 is TGTGCCAGCAGCCGGGACAGGGGAATTTCCAATGAGCAGTTCTTC. It is translated as CASSRDRGISNEQFF. The rearrangement uses TRBV6-1 and TRBJ2-1; 10 nucleotides match TRBD1. This CDR3 comprises 15 residues. Losses at the gene ends were 6 bases for V and 6 bases for J; bases not matched to a gene: 8. Germline V gene lookup returns CDR1 MNHNS and CDR2 SASEGT.

The V gene is TRBV5-1, the J gene TRBJ2-7; the match to TRBD2 covers 7 bases. Per germline, CDR1 SGHRS and CDR2 YFSETQ. J lost 2 bases, V lost 0 bases, and 2 bases had no gene match. The CDR3 covers 14 residues. CDR3 in DNA: TGCGCCAGCAGCTTGGCTCGGGGGGCCTACGAGCAGTACTTC. This codes for CASSLARGAYEQYF. The full variable domain, with the rest looked up from reference TRBV5-1 and TRBJ2-7, is KAGVTQTPRYLIKTRGQQVTLSCSPISGHRSVSWYQQTPGQGLQFLFEYFSETQRNKGNFPGRFSGRQFSNSRSEMNVSTLELGDSALYLCASSLARGAYEQYFGPGTRLTVT.

The genes are TRBV4-1 and TRBJ2-1; perhaps TRBD1 as D (5 bases). The length of the CDR3 is 18 residues. CDR1 is MGHRA, CDR2 YSYEKL, per germline. V was cut by 0 bases and J by 9 bases, with 24 bases left in between. CDR3 loop: CASSQDGAVRVGVSEQFF. The CDR3 DNA follows: TGCGCCAGCAGCCAAGATGGGGCGGTCAGGGTAGGAGTAAGTGAGCAGTTCTTC.

The rearrangement joins TRBV2 to TRBJ2-4; tentative D call: TRBD1 (5 bases). The V gene lost 6 bases and the J gene lost 8 bases, with 14 bases spanning the gap. Germline CDR1 reads SNHLY; CDR2 reads FYNNEI. This CDR3 is 13 amino acids long. CDR3 bases: TGTGCCAGCAGGCCGACAGAGTACGACATTCAGTACTTC. It is translated as CASRPTEYDIQYF. The full variable domain, in which reference TRBV2 and TRBJ2-4 provide the parts outside the CDR3, is EPEVTQTPSHQVTQMGQEVILRCVPISNHLYFYWYRQILGQKVEFLVSFYNNEISEKSEIFDDQFSVERPDGSNFTLKIRSTKLEDSAMYFCASRPTEYDIQYFGAGTRLSVL.

The J gene is TRBJ2-7, the V gene TRBV19; D perhaps matches TRBD2 (5 bases). Germline assignment: CDR1 LNHDA and CDR2 SQIVND (reference sequence). The length of the CDR3 is 16 residues. Deletions cut 5 bases from V and 1 base from J, with 18 bases between. In DNA form, the CDR3 reads TGTGCCAGTAGTCCCTGGGAAGTTTCGGGGTCCTACGAGCAGTACTTC. Translating gives CASSPWEVSGSYEQYF.

This rearrangement joins TRBV19 to TRBJ1-6; 7 positions agree with TRBD1. Trimming took 7 bases from V and 7 from J; bases not matched to a gene: 13. The CDR3 is 16 residues long. Germline loops: CDR1 LNHDA, CDR2 SQIVND (reference sequence). CDR3 DNA sequence: TGTGCCAGTACCAATCCTTGGGGCAGGGGGAATTCACCCCTCCACTTT. Amino acid sequence: CASTNPWGRGNSPLHF.

The V and J genes are TRBV6-5 and TRBJ1-1; D gene uncertain. The CDR3 extends over 13 amino acids. With 8 bases removed from V and 0 bases from J, the gap between germline ends came to 10 bases. The germline CDR1 and CDR2 sequences are MNHEY and SVGAGI. As DNA, the CDR3 is TGTGCCAGCGGAGTCCGGGTGAACACTGAAGCTTTCTTT. Encoded protein: CASGVRVNTEAFF.

The chain combines TRBV5-1 with TRBJ2-5; 9 bases match TRBD1. Per the germline V gene, CDR1 is SGHRS and CDR2 is YFSETQ. The CDR3 is made up of 16 amino acids. Trimming took 4 bases from V and 2 from J; bases not matched to a gene: 9. The CDR3 nucleotides read TGCGCCAGCAGCCGCGGGCGGGGGACAGGGCAAGAGACCCAGTACTTC. The encoded protein is CASSRGRGTGQETQYF.

The chain is built from TRBV6-5 and TRBJ1-2; D gene uncertain. This CDR3 is 12 amino acids long. In germline, CDR1 is MNHEY, CDR2 SVGAGI. V dropped 6 bases and J dropped 1 base, with 6 bases sitting between them. DNA for the CDR3: TGTGCCAGCAGCCCATTTAACTATGGCTACACCTTC. Residues: CASSPFNYGYTF.

The chain uses TRBV5-8 and TRBJ1-5; D call uncertain. Trimming left V 4 bases short and J 9 bases short, with 20 bases between. The CDR3 consists of 15 residues. Germline V gene lookup returns CDR1 SGHTS and CDR2 YDEGEE. CDR3 DNA: TGTGCCAGCAGCCTCAACCCCCAGGTCTATTGGCCCCAGCATTTT. As protein: CASSLNPQVYWPQHF.

This chain joins TRBV5-1 and TRBJ1-5; 7 nucleotides agree with TRBD1. Germline CDR1 reads SGHRS; CDR2 reads YFSETQ. The CDR3 is 15 amino acids. The V gene end was trimmed by 4 bases and the J gene end by 4 bases; junction bases not matched to a gene: 8. The CDR3 DNA is TGCGCCAGCAGCATCGGGACAGACCTTAATCAGCCCCAGCATTTT. As protein: CASSIGTDLNQPQHF.

The chain recombines TRBV9 with TRBJ1-2; TRBD1 aligns across 9 bases. The CDR3 has 14 amino acids. V lost 5 bases, J lost 3 bases, and 5 bases stayed unmatched. The germline CDR1 and CDR2 sequences are SGDLS and YYNGEE. The CDR3 coding sequence is TGTGCCAGCAGTGGACAGGGGTTGTACTATGGCTACACCTTC. This sequence encodes CASSGQGLYYGYTF.

This clone occurred once. The chain employs TRBV19 and TRBJ1-2, with 10 positions matching TRBD1. V lost 4 bases to trimming and J lost 6 bases; unmatched junction nucleotides: 5. CDR3 size: 14 residues. Germline V gene lookup returns CDR1 LNHDA and CDR2 SQIVND (reference sequence). The DNA for the CDR3 is TGTGCCAGTAGTAGGGGACAGGGGTCCCATGGCTACACCTTC. This sequence encodes CASSRGQGSHGYTF.